The sequence of this T cell receptor (beta chain) was determined in a study of cytomegalovirus exposure and HLA in healthy donors. Of note for this clone: Its matching antigen is unknown.

Findings and limits, study-wide: Among CMV-associated TCR beta chains, most appeared HLA-restricted in a later analysis. Earlier analysis looked at TCR beta V segments, and most were productive about 90% or about 30% of the time.

Whereas donors were nominally healthy upon sampling, unrecorded immune exposures were probable. It was with 60 Vbeta and 13 Jbeta primers that the PCR ran. Some clones are missing from TCRdb's copy, which holds only in-frame ones; the method was immunoSEQ multiplex PCR. The table includes approximately 100,000 clones, around 66% detected once. This receptor was obtained from a man aged 25-40 years in good health and CMV-seronegative. Specimen: PBMCs.

The CDR3 spells CASWGTTNEKLFF. For the CDR3, the DNA is TGTGCCAGCTGGGGCACAACTAATGAAAAACTGTTTTTT. This chain links TRBV6-1 with TRBJ1-4; a possible D gene is TRBD1 (5 bases). V was clipped by 8 bases and J by 0 bases, with 7 bases between them. Germline CDR1 reads MNHNS; CDR2 reads SASEGT. The CDR3 totals 13 residues.